This T cell receptor (beta chain) was captured in a study of response to subunit inactivated influenza vaccine. Study-level findings and limits: There was a suggestion from the authors that each seasonal influenza vaccination recruits few new T cells.

One entry per CDR3 protein results from TCRdb running MiXCR on the RT-PCR reads. The repertoire holds almost 250,000 distinct CDR3 sequences, with 10% to 15% as singletons. The table lists this clonotype with a few counts. Its antigen remains unknown. The junction had 16 bases not matched to a gene; V was cut back by 5 bases and J by 12 bases. This CDR3 spans 15 amino acids. The chain links TRBV12-3 or TRBV12-4 to TRBJ2-1; 7 bases map to TRBD2. The specimen comprised non-naive T cells sorted from PBMCs, sampled about 14 days before vaccination. The origin of this receptor is a man aged 50-59 years who received an inactivated influenza vaccine. CDR3 sequence: CASSPRLGRTSWQFF. As DNA, the CDR3 is TGTGCCAGCAGTCCCCGTCTTGGGAGGACTAGTTGGCAGTTCTTC.